This passage covers 23 T cell receptor beta chains from one sample sequenced in a study of T cells in Graves' hyperthyroidism and ophthalmopathy. The CDR3 regions of TCR beta were amplified from RNA transcripts. The TCR CDR3 first-round RT-PCR relied on the HTBI primer set. TCRdb reprocessed the multiplex PCR reads via MiXCR and lists one record per CDR3 protein. The data show fewer than 350,000 distinct CDR3 sequences, roughly 18% seen once. Sequenced input: blood. These receptors originate from a woman aged 40 to 50 with Graves' ophthalmopathy.

This clonotype came up many times. The V gene is TRBV30, the J gene TRBJ2-5; TRBD2 matches 7 bases. Germline V lookup: CDR1 GTSNPN, CDR2 SVGIG (reference sequence). V trimming: 4 bases; J trimming: 2 bases; junction bases outside the gene matches: 7. This CDR3 spans 14 amino acids. CDR3 protein: CAWNSGTTQETQYF. Here the CDR3 DNA reads TGTGCCTGGAACTCAGGGACTACGCAAGAGACCCAGTACTTC.

This clonotype was seen at least ten times. The CDR3 does not close with the conserved phenylalanine or tryptophan, likely indicating a read error. The chain uses TRBV11-3 and TRBJ2-5, with TRBD2 matching 11 bases. Trimming cost V 8 bases and J 5 bases; bases outside gene matches: 10. Germline CDR1 is SGHNT and CDR2 is YENEEA. The length of the CDR3 is 15 residues. The CDR3 protein is CASAKTSGRGETQYL. The CDR3 DNA sequence: TGTGCCAGCGCCAAAACTAGCGGGAGAGGGGAGACCCAGTACCTC.

At least ten counts were recorded for this clonotype. V gene TRBV6-5 combines with J gene TRBJ2-7; D may match TRBD1 or TRBD2 (5 bases each). Germline V CDR1 and CDR2: MNHEY, SVGAGI. The length of the CDR3 is 11 residues. V gave up 8 bases and J gave up 6 bases, with 11 bases separating them. The CDR3 here is CASHWGSEQYF. CDR3 nucleotides: TGTGCCAGCCATTGGGGGAGCGAGCAGTACTTC.

Note on this clonotype: Possible read error: a much larger clone is one base away. In this CDR3 the conserved last residue, phenylalanine or tryptophan, is missing, so a read error is likely. This chain joins TRBV3-1 and TRBJ2-7, with D possibly matching TRBD1 (6 bases). Trimming removed 1 base from V and 6 bases from J, with 7 bases in between. The germline V gene has CDR1 LGHDT and CDR2 YNNKEL (reference sequence). The CDR3 consists of 12 residues. The CDR3 sequence: CASSQGGGEQYL. The DNA for the CDR3 is TGTGCCAGCAGCCAAGGAGGGGGCGAGCAGTACCTC.

This clonotype was observed a few times. A much larger clone differs from this one at a single base, so this may be a read error. The chain carries TRBV5-1 and TRBJ2-7; D perhaps matches TRBD2 (6 bases). Germline loops: CDR1 SGHRS, CDR2 YFSETQ. This CDR3 region has 15 residues. In nucleotides, the CDR3 is TGCGTCAGCCGCTCACTCCTTAGCGGAAACTACGAGCAGTACTTC. Encoded protein: CVSRSLLSGNYEQYF. Filled out from reference TRBV5-1 and TRBJ2-7, the complete variable domain reads KAGVTQTPRYLIKTRGQQVTLSCSPISGHRSVSWYQQTPGQGLQFLFEYFSETQRNKGNFPGRFSGRQFSNSRSEMNVSTLELGDSALYLCVSRSLLSGNYEQYFGPGTRLTVT.

This clonotype was counted ten times or more. J is TRBJ1-1 and V is TRBV6-5; D is ambiguous. The V end lost 7 bases, the J end lost 1 base, and 13 bases lay between the germline ends. CDR1 MNHEY and CDR2 SVGAGI come from the germline V gene. The CDR3 totals 14 residues. CDR3 protein: CASKIGVSNTEAFF. CDR3 in DNA: TGTGCCAGCAAAATCGGGGTTTCGAACACTGAAGCTTTCTTT.

Ten or more counts support this clonotype. This rearrangement joins TRBV12-3 or TRBV12-4 to TRBJ1-3; TRBD1 matches at 9 bases. CDR3 length: 16 amino acids. V shed 6 bases and J 0 bases; nucleotides not matched to a gene: 6. The CDR3 is CASRYSGQGSGNTIYF. In DNA, the CDR3 is TGTGCCAGCAGATACTCGGGACAGGGCTCTGGAAACACCATATATTTT.

V gene TRBV10-3 combines with J gene TRBJ2-7; D remains ambiguous. This CDR3 is built from 12 residues. The V end lost 10 bases, the J end lost 6 bases, and 16 bases lay between the germline ends. CDR1 is ENHRY and CDR2 is SYGVKD in the germline V gene. The CDR3, as DNA: TGTGCCAGCAGCCCGACCCTCCCCGAGCAGTACTTC. This encodes CASSPTLPEQYF.

This clonotype was picked up many times. The chain is built from TRBV14 and TRBJ2-7; 8 bases fit TRBD2. From germline, CDR1 is SGHDN and CDR2 FVKESK. The CDR3 sequence is 16 residues long. J gave up 3 bases and V 0 bases, and 7 bases lay outside the gene matches. Here the CDR3 reads CASSQDLPGTSYEQYF. CDR3 nucleotide sequence: TGTGCCAGCAGCCAAGATCTGCCCGGGACTAGCTACGAGCAGTACTTC. Full variable domain (rest looked up from reference TRBV14 and TRBJ2-7): EAGVTQFPSHSVIEKGQTVTLRCDPISGHDNLYWYRRVMGKEIKFLLHFVKESKQDESGMPNNRFLAERTGGTYSTLKVQPAELEDSGVYFCASSQDLPGTSYEQYFGPGTRLTVT.

This clonotype has ten or more counts. The J gene is TRBJ2-7, the V gene TRBV11-1, with 9 bases aligning to TRBD1. The V and J ends lost 5 bases and 0 bases, in that order; junction bases with no gene match: 5. The CDR3 spans 15 residues. The germline V gene has CDR1 SGHAT and CDR2 FQDESV (reference sequence). CDR3 sequence reads: CASSVGTGSSYEQYF. The CDR3, as DNA: TGTGCCAGCAGCGTCGGGACAGGGAGCTCCTACGAGCAGTACTTC.

By sample share, this clonotype is medium-sized. V is TRBV6-1 and J is TRBJ2-2; unclear D gene. Germline V lookup: CDR1 MNHNS, CDR2 SASEGT. Trimming pared 1 base from V and 3 bases from J, leaving 3 bases between. CDR3 length: 13 amino acids. In DNA, the CDR3 is TGTGCCAGCAGTGAAGGGGACACCGGGGAGCTGTTTTTT. Protein: CASSEGDTGELFF.

On this clonotype itself: One end of the junction varies from germline; a read error may be responsible. The chain carries TRBV6-1 and TRBJ2-7; weak D call: TRBD1 (6 bases). The CDR3 totals 13 residues. Germline loops: CDR1 MNHNS, CDR2 SASEGT. The CDR3 loop is CASSREQGYEQSF. The DNA of the CDR3 is TGTGCCAGCAGTCGCGAACAGGGCTACGAGCAGTCCTTC.

Ten or more counts support this clonotype. V and J are TRBV14 and TRBJ2-7; the match to TRBD1 covers 7 bases. The CDR3 extends over 15 amino acids. The germline gives CDR1 SGHDN, CDR2 FVKESK. Germline trimming cut 4 bases from V and 4 bases from J; bases unmatched to any gene: 10. CDR3 DNA sequence: TGTGCCAGCAGCCTTCCCGGGACAGCATATTACGAGCAGTACTTC. Translated: CASSLPGTAYYEQYF.

The sample holds many counts of this clonotype. CDR3 region: CAWRTRDRAGELFF. DNA for the CDR3: TGTGCCTGGAGGACACGGGACAGGGCCGGGGAGCTGTTTTTT. The chain employs TRBV30 and TRBJ2-2, with TRBD1 matching over 9 bases. The CDR3 has 14 residues. J lost 6 bases, V lost 3 bases, and 5 bases had no gene match. Germline V gene lookup returns CDR1 GTSNPN and CDR2 SVGIG (reference sequence).

The chain links TRBV6-1 to TRBJ2-2; no firm D call. Germline lookup yields CDR1 MNHNS and CDR2 SASEGT. This CDR3 contains 13 residues. The V end was cut by 7 bases, the J end by 1 base, with 7 bases between. CDR3 region: CASTMGNTGELFF. The CDR3 coding sequence is TGTGCCAGCACAATGGGGAACACCGGGGAGCTGTTTTTT.

This chain uses TRBV7-2 with TRBJ2-5; possible D gene TRBD2, 5 bases. Germline CDR1 SGHTA, CDR2 FQGNSA. V lost 4 bases and J 1 base, leaving 10 bases between the germline ends. CDR3 length: 14 residues. The CDR3 DNA reads as TGTGCCAGCAGCTCCAGCGGAATCCAAGAGACCCAGTACTTC. It translates to CASSSSGIQETQYF. The full variable domain, rest sourced from reference TRBV7-2 and TRBJ2-5, is GAGVSQSPSNKVTEKGKDVELRCDPISGHTALYWYRQSLGQGLEFLIYFQGNSAPDKSGLPSDRFSAERTGGSVSTLTIQRTQQEDSAVYLCASSSSGIQETQYFGPGTRLLVL.

This clonotype was recorded at least ten times. A junction boundary mismatches the germline segment, possibly from a read error. This chain connects TRBV11-2 to TRBJ2-5, with D perhaps matching TRBD1 (5 bases). In germline, CDR1 is SGHAT, CDR2 FQNNGV. The CDR3 consists of 15 residues. The CDR3 reads CASSLEPRAEETQYF. Here the CDR3 DNA reads TGTGCCAGCAGCCTAGAGCCCAGGGCGGAAGAGACCCAGTACTTC.

The rearrangement uses TRBV28 and TRBJ2-5; 10 positions match TRBD2. The CDR3 covers 16 residues. The V gene end was trimmed by 9 bases and the J gene end by 7 bases; junction bases not matched to a gene: 17. Germline CDR1 is MDHEN and CDR2 is SYDVKM. In nucleotides, the CDR3 is TGTGCCAGTGGTTTTCTGGCTAGCGGGAGAGGGGTGACCCAGTACTTC. This encodes CASGFLASGRGVTQYF. Full variable domain (rest looked up from reference TRBV28 and TRBJ2-5): DVKVTQSSRYLVKRTGEKVFLECVQDMDHENMFWYRQDPGLGLRLIYFSYDVKMKEKGDIPEGYSVSREKKERFSLILESASTNQTSMYLCASGFLASGRGVTQYFGPGTRLLVL.

This clonotype has at least ten counts. The V and J genes are TRBV12-5 and TRBJ1-2, with a weak D call TRBD1 (6 bases). The CDR3 has 17 amino acids. CDR1 and CDR2 from the germline V gene are LGHNT and FRNRAP. V lost 4 bases, J lost 7 bases, and 25 bases lay in between. DNA for the CDR3: TGTGCTAGTGGTTGGGGCACAGGGAACTATTCCTTAGGTGGCTACACCTTC. Amino acid sequence: CASGWGTGNYSLGGYTF.

This clonotype was counted ten times or more. This sequence joins TRBV27 and TRBJ2-2, with 10 bases fitting TRBD2. CDR3 length: 17 residues. V was pared by 5 bases and J by 2 bases, with 8 bases of the junction left unmatched. Germline values: CDR1 MNHEY, CDR2 SMNVEV (reference sequence). This CDR3 is CASSLDRLAGNTGELFF. The CDR3 coding sequence is TGTGCCAGCAGTCTAGATAGACTAGCGGGTAACACCGGGGAGCTGTTTTTT.

In this sample, this clonotype turned up many times. This chain connects TRBV7-2 to TRBJ1-1; no clear D. Germline-derived CDR1 and CDR2 are SGHTA and FQGNSA. The length of the CDR3 is 15 residues. The ends were cut back, 1 base at V and 0 bases at J, with 9 bases in the middle. The CDR3 bases are TGTGCCAGCAGCTTAGATACGAACATGAACACTGAAGCTTTCTTT. Translation: CASSLDTNMNTEAFF.

This clonotype was seen ten or more times. V and J are TRBV6-2 or TRBV6-3 and TRBJ2-3; no clear D gene. The germline V gene encodes CDR1 MNHEY and CDR2 SVGEGT. The ends were cut back, 6 bases at V and 2 bases at J, with 3 bases in the middle. CDR3 size: 11 residues. CDR3 protein: CASRSTDTQYF. DNA of the CDR3: TGTGCCAGCAGGTCCACAGATACGCAGTATTTT.

The table lists this clonotype with many counts. The chain couples TRBV4-3 to TRBJ2-6; D is unclear. This CDR3 is 13 amino acids long. Trimming removed 0 bases at V and 10 bases at J, with 7 bases between. Per germline, CDR1 LGHNA and CDR2 YSLEER. DNA for the CDR3: TGCGCCAGCAGCCAAGATATGGAAAACGTCCTGACTTTC. This gives the protein CASSQDMENVLTF.